This T cell receptor (beta chain) was recorded in a study of cytomegalovirus exposure and HLA in healthy donors. CDR1 and CDR2 (germline): LNHNV, YYDKDF (reference sequence). This CDR3 region has 14 residues. V lost 8 bases, J lost 3 bases, and 13 bases lay in between. The PCR contained 60 Vbeta and 13 Jbeta primers. In the authors' workflow: Around 83 million unique TCR beta chains, 10 million to 14 million shared, were counted in a later analysis. Sequencing used immunoSEQ multiplex PCR; TCRdb keeps in-frame clones, though not all of them. The V and J calls and clone size come from that table; D and trimming were worked out from the DNA. The sample lists about 200,000 clones; 55% to 75% were seen once.

The sample taken for sequencing was PBMCs. The rearrangement links TRBV15 to TRBJ2-2, with D possibly matching TRBD1 (6 bases). This receptor was taken from a man between 35 and 55 years old in good health and CMV-seropositive. The DNA of the CDR3 is TGTGCCACCTCATCAGGGGTTGACACCGGGGAGCTGTTTTTT. It codes for CATSSGVDTGELFF.